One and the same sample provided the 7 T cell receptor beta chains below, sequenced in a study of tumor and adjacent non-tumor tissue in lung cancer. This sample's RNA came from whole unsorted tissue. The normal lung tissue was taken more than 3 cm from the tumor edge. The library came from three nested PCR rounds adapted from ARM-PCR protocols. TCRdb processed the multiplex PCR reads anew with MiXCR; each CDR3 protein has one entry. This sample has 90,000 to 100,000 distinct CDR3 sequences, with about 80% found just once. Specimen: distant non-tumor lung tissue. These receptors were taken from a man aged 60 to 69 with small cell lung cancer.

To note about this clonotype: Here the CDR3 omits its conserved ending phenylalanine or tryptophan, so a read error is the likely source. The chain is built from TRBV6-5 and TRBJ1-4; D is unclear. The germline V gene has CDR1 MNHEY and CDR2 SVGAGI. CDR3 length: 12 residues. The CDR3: CASGRMNEKLFV. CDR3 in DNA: TGTGCCAGCGGCCGGATGAATGAGAAACTGTTTGTT.

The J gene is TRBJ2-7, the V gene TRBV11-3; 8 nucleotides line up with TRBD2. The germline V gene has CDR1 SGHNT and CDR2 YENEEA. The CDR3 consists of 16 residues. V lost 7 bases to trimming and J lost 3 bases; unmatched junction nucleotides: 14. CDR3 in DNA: TGTGCCAGCACCTCACCTGGACGCGGGGGGCTCTACGAGCAGTACTTC. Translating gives CASTSPGRGGLYEQYF.

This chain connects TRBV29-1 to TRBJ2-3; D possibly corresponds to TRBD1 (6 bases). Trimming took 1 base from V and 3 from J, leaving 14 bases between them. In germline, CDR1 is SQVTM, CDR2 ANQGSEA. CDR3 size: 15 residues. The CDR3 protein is CSVEVRTRGTDTQYF. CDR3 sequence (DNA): TGCAGCGTTGAAGTTCGGACAAGGGGGACAGATACGCAGTATTTT.

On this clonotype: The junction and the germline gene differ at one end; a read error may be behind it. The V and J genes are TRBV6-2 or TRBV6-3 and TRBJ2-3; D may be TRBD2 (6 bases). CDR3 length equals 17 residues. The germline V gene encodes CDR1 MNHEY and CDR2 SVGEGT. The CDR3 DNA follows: TGTGCCAGCAGTCACTCTATGCGCAGGAGGGCCGAAGATACGCAGTTTTTT. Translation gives CASSHSMRRRAEDTQFF.

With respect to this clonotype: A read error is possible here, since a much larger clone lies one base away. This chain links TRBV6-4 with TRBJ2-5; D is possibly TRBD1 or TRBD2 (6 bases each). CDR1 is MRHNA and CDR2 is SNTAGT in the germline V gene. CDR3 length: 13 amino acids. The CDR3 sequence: CASKFGGDETEYF. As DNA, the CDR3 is TGTGCCAGCAAGTTCGGGGGCGATGAGACCGAGTACTTC.

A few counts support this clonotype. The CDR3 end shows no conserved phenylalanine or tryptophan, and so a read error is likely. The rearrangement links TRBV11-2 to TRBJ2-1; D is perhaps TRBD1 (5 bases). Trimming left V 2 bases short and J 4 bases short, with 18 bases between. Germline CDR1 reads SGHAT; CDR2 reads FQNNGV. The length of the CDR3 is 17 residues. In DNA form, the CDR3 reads TGTGCCAGCAGCTTAATGACAGCCCAGAGCTCATACAATGAGCAGTTCCTC. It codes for CASSLMTAQSSYNEQFL.

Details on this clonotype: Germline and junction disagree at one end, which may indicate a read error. CDR3 region: CAGSRLRTSGGANEQFF. Here the CDR3 DNA reads TGTGCCGGCAGTCGTCTCCGGACTAGCGGGGGGGCGAATGAGCAGTTCTTC. The gene calls are TRBV6-1 and TRBJ2-1; 15 bases agree with TRBD2. The CDR3 sequence is 17 residues long. Germline V gives CDR1 MNHNS, CDR2 SASEGT.